These 7 T cell receptor beta chains originate from one sample sequenced in a study of T cell repertoires in cytomegalovirus infection. TCRdb analysed the reads with MiXCR anew, one entry per CDR3 protein. The sample has more than 65,000 distinct CDR3 sequences, roughly 44% seen once. Their antigen targets remain unknown. Material: CD8+ T cells from cultured PBMCs, obtained from culture after CMV antigen stimulation. These receptors were taken from a human donor in good health (CMV status not recorded). Some clones in this sample may be carry-over from other donors' samples.

The V and J genes are TRBV15 and TRBJ2-3; 7 positions match TRBD2. This CDR3 region has 16 residues. The germline V gene has CDR1 LNHNV and CDR2 YYDKDF (reference sequence). V shed 0 bases and J 1 base; nucleotides not matched to a gene: 4. Here the CDR3 reads CATSRDPAGGTDTQYF. For the CDR3, the DNA is TGTGCCACCAGCAGAGATCCTGCGGGGGGCACAGATACGCAGTATTTT.

CDR3 coding DNA: TGTGCCAGCAGCCCCCGGACAGGAGAGAGCAATCAGCCCCAGCATTTT. It specifies CASSPRTGESNQPQHF. The chain carries TRBV11-2 and TRBJ1-5; 7 nucleotides align to TRBD1. CDR3 length equals 16 residues. With 5 bases clipped from V and 1 base from J, the junction kept 8 bases outside the gene matches. Germline CDR1 reads SGHAT; CDR2 reads FQNNGV.

This rearrangement joins TRBV7-8 to TRBJ2-7, with a weak D call TRBD2 (7 bases). V was pared by 5 bases and J by 6 bases, with 20 bases between. CDR1 SGHVS and CDR2 FQNEAQ come from the germline V gene. This CDR3 is 15 amino acids long. The CDR3 loop is CASSLTRGGRSEQYF. Written as DNA, the CDR3 is TGTGCCAGCAGCCTCACGAGGGGGGGTCGATCCGAGCAGTACTTC.

Worth noting for this clonotype: No conserved phenylalanine or tryptophan ends this CDR3, so it is likely a read error. The J gene is TRBJ2-1, the V gene TRBV5-1, with TRBD2 matching 9 bases. The V gene's germline CDR1 is SGHRS and CDR2 YFSETQ. The CDR3 runs to 15 residues. The junction had 6 bases not matched to a gene; V was cut back by 4 bases and J by 4 bases. The CDR3 region has the DNA TGCGCCAGCAGCGTCAGCGGGGGGCGTTACAATGAGCAGTTCTTG. Its protein product is CASSVSGGRYNEQFL.

A single count supports this clonotype. V and J are TRBV28 and TRBJ1-4; 7 bases agree with TRBD1. After removal of 1 base from V and 5 bases from J, the junction contained 10 bases not matched to a gene. Germline V gene lookup returns CDR1 MDHEN and CDR2 SYDVKM. There are 17 residues in the CDR3. CDR3 sequence reads: CASSLSPPATGNEKLFF. The CDR3 nucleotides are TGTGCCAGCAGTTTATCCCCTCCCGCGACAGGGAATGAAAAACTGTTTTTT.

The genes are TRBV6-5 and TRBJ2-5, with a weak D call TRBD1 (5 bases). Germline V gene sequence: CDR1 MNHEY, CDR2 SVGAGI. Deletions cut 2 bases from V and 3 bases from J, with 13 bases between. CDR3 length: 15 amino acids. The CDR3 DNA sequence: TGTGCCAGCAGTTACGGGATAGGGGCAGAAGAGACCCAGTACTTC. It codes for CASSYGIGAEETQYF.

The chain employs TRBV20-1 and TRBJ2-2, with 12 positions matching TRBD1. J was trimmed by 4 bases and V by 5 bases; bases with no gene match: 2. The germline V gene has CDR1 DFQATT and CDR2 SNEGSKA (reference sequence). This CDR3 has 14 residues. CDR3 residues: CSASGQGATGELFF. DNA of the CDR3: TGCAGTGCTTCGGGACAGGGGGCCACCGGGGAGCTGTTTTTT.